These T cell receptor beta chains were read from a single sample in a study of human T cells and chemical hapten exposure. Using its own MiXCR run on the RACE reads, TCRdb lists one record per CDR3 protein. The data contain 150,000 to 200,000 distinct CDR3 sequences, about 22% of them singletons. The source material was whole blood, sampled in connection with sensitization to the hapten diphenylcyclopropenone (DPC). These receptors were taken from a woman aged 40 to 50 with alopecia areata. Some clones in this sample may be carry-over from other donors' samples. Each CDR3 is given with its conserved first and last residue. A D gene is named only where the DNA matches it firmly. Rows may omit the clone size; those that give it use once, few, many or a size class.

d_call	j_call	v_call	clone_size	cdr3_aa	cdr3_nt
.	TRBJ2-1	TRBV6-5	few	CASSYDPWPSSLNEQFF	TGTGCCAGCAGTTACGACCCGTGGCCCTCTTCCCTCAATGAGCAGTTCTTC
TRBD2	TRBJ2-5	TRBV7-2	few	CASSSGTSGRIETQYF	TGTGCCAGCAGCTCGGGGACTAGCGGGAGGATAGAGACCCAGTACTTC
.	TRBJ2-7	TRBV12-3/TRBV12-4	few	CASSSQRSSYEQYF	TGTGCCAGCAGTTCGCAGAGATCCTCCTACGAGCAGTACTTC
.	TRBJ2-3	TRBV9	.	CASSVGGRLTDTQYF	TGTGCCAGCAGCGTAGGTGGCAGATTGACAGATACGCAGTATTTT
.	TRBJ1-5	TRBV20-1	few	CSAGTAEGNQPQHF	TGCAGTGCTGGGACGGCGGAGGGCAATCAGCCCCAGCATTTT
TRBD1	TRBJ2-7	TRBV6-5	.	CATLGGQGRGEQYF	TGTGCCACCCTCGGGGGACAGGGGAGGGGGGAGCAGTACTTC
.	TRBJ1-1	TRBV27	.	CASSLNYNTEAFF	TGTGCCAGCAGTTTAAATTACAACACTGAAGCTTTCTTT
.	TRBJ1-1	TRBV7-9	.	CASSLDQVTEAFF	TGTGCCAGCAGCTTAGATCAGGTCACTGAAGCTTTCTTT
.	TRBJ2-1	TRBV5-1	.	CASSGGPLDEQFF	TGCGCCAGCAGCGGGGGCCCATTAGATGAGCAGTTCTTC
TRBD2	TRBJ2-1	TRBV11-3	.	CASSRSGYEQFF	TGTGCCAGCAGTCGTAGCGGGTATGAGCAGTTCTTC
TRBD1	TRBJ2-7	TRBV7-6	.	CASSRDGQGYYEQYF	TGTGCCAGCAGCCGGGATGGACAGGGATATTACGAGCAGTACTTC
TRBD2	TRBJ2-7	TRBV28	few	CASCPRAGVNEQYF	TGTGCCAGCTGCCCCCGAGCGGGAGTAAACGAGCAGTACTTC
TRBD2	TRBJ2-3	TRBV2	.	CASTFGGRAADTQYF	TGTGCCAGCACCTTTGGAGGGAGGGCGGCAGATACGCAGTATTTT
.	TRBJ2-3	TRBV4-3	.	CASSQDWISTDTQYF	TGCGCCAGCAGCCAAGATTGGATAAGCACAGATACGCAGTATTTT
TRBD1	TRBJ1-1	TRBV7-9	few	CASSETGGRAFF	TGTGCCAGCAGCGAGACAGGGGGCCGGGCTTTCTTT
TRBD1	TRBJ2-7	TRBV6-2/TRBV6-3	few	CASSPGTGASYEQYF	TGTGCCAGCAGCCCAGGGACAGGGGCCTCCTACGAGCAGTACTTC
.	TRBJ1-4	TRBV4-1	few	CASSFPRVNEKLFF	TGCGCCAGCAGCTTTCCCAGGGTTAATGAAAAACTGTTTTTT
TRBD2	TRBJ2-1	TRBV7-9	.	CASSSTLLADSYNEQFF	TGTGCCAGCAGCTCGACACTACTAGCGGACTCCTACAATGAGCAGTTCTTC
TRBD2	TRBJ2-7	TRBV7-2	few	CASSSATSGRVTSYEQYF	TGTGCCAGCAGCTCGGCAACTAGCGGGAGGGTGACCTCCTACGAGCAGTACTTC
.	TRBJ2-2	TRBV15	.	CATSETRGTGELFF	TGTGCCACCAGCGAAACACGAGGGACCGGGGAGCTGTTTTTT
TRBD1	TRBJ1-6	TRBV27	many	CASSLLGQGPNSPLHF	TGTGCCAGCAGTTTATTGGGACAGGGGCCTAATTCACCCCTCCACTTT
.	TRBJ2-7	TRBV27	.	CASSFRGYYEQYF	TGTGCCAGCAGTTTTCGGGGCTACTACGAGCAGTACTTC
.	TRBJ1-3	TRBV28	few	CASTRSTTGNTIYF	TGTGCCAGCACCCGCAGTACAACTGGAAACACCATATATTTT
TRBD2	TRBJ2-1	TRBV28	.	CASSLFILGGSIF	TGTGCCAGCAGTTTATTCATTCTCGGGGGGTCGATCTTC
.	TRBJ2-1	TRBV7-2	.	CASSLFNEQFF	TGTGCCAGCAGCTTATTCAATGAGCAGTTCTTC
.	TRBJ1-5	TRBV29-1	.	CSILDRSGQPQHF	.
.	TRBJ2-1	TRBV29-1	many	CSVALTYNEQFF	TGCAGCGTTGCCCTCACTTACAATGAGCAGTTCTTC
.	TRBJ2-1	TRBV28	few	CASSRARGSSYNEQFF	TGTGCCAGCAGCCGCGCGCGAGGCAGCTCCTACAATGAGCAGTTCTTC
.	TRBJ2-3	TRBV28	.	CASSGGYTQYF	TGTGCCAGCAGTGGGGGCTATACGCAGTATTTT
.	TRBJ2-7	TRBV6-5	few	CASRPGMGLSSYEQYF	TGTGCCAGCAGGCCCGGGATGGGTCTTAGCTCCTACGAGCAGTACTTC
TRBD1	TRBJ2-4	TRBV5-1	.	CASSGDRGGIQYF	TGCGCCAGCAGCGGGGACAGGGGCGGGATTCAGTACTTC
.	TRBJ2-2	TRBV29-1	many	CSVTGPTGELFF	TGCAGCGTTACAGGGCCCACCGGGGAGCTGTTTTTT
TRBD2	TRBJ2-5	TRBV10-3	many	CAISAGTSGRSRETQYF	TGTGCCATCAGTGCCGGGACTAGCGGGAGGAGTAGAGAGACCCAGTACTTC
TRBD2	TRBJ2-1	TRBV5-5	few	CASSTDRVLAGGSDEQFF	TGTGCCAGCAGCACAGACAGGGTACTAGCGGGAGGATCCGATGAGCAGTTCTTC
.	TRBJ2-3	TRBV27	.	CASSFLLADTQYF	TGTGCCAGCAGTTTTTTACTCGCAGATACGCAGTATTTT
.	TRBJ2-5	TRBV7-9	few	CASSLQQETQYF	TGTGCCAGCAGCTTACAGCAAGAGACCCAGTACTTC
.	TRBJ1-1	TRBV29-1	once	CSVAYSASSGGTEAFF	TGCAGCGTTGCATATTCGGCATCGTCCGGCGGCACTGAAGCTTTCTTT
.	TRBJ2-1	TRBV2	few	CASRRGTNEQFF	TGTGCCAGCCGGAGGGGGACTAATGAGCAGTTCTTC